Below, one T cell receptor beta chain is given with its context. Its antigen is not yet known. Base qualities are not provided; no much larger clone lies one nucleotide away. Genomic DNA was isolated using the Qiagen DNeasy kit from unsorted PBMCs as well as from negatively selected CD4+ and CD8+ fractions. Amplification of TCR beta CDR3 regions was done by immunoSEQ multiplex PCR with primers that anneal to V and J segments. Amplification bias was minimized using a synthetic immune receptor repertoire, and residual bias was removed computationally after sequencing. The authors processed their data as follows. Repertoire diversity was quantified as the Shannon entropy index using custom Python scripts. The unsorted, CD4+ and CD8+ repertoires were each analyzed separately, with the exception of combined analyses, where CD4+ and CD8+ sequences were merged in silico. A clone was considered expanded if an increase in frequency of at least 2-fold after treatment relative to C1D1 was found, and a pseudocount of 0.5 was applied to clones undetected at baseline. Singleton clones were defined as clones with 0 or 1 copy at C1D1, and non-singleton clones were defined as clones with 2 or more copies. Clones expanded in unsorted samples were annotated as CD4+, CD8+ or unknown by matching protein sequences in sorted samples from the same patient. Diversity changes from C1D1 to C4D1 were tested in paired samples using Wilcoxon tests. TCRdb holds this immuneACCESS table with in-frame rearrangements only. Some clones are missing; in checked studies, unresolved V genes explain under half, and the rest has no known cause. Clone size and the V and J calls come from that table; the DNA yielded D and trimming. This sample is represented by 30,000 to 50,000 clones; 77% of them were singletons. About 9.1% of the sample belongs to the ten largest clones.

These data are taken from a study of PD-1 blockade in classical Hodgkin lymphoma (dated by TCRdb to the early 2020s). At the level of the whole study: Nivolumab dosing was 3 mg/kg intravenously every 2 weeks, continuing until either disease progression or unacceptable toxicity. To define a peripheral blood immune signature of response to PD-1 blockade in classical Hodgkin lymphoma, the study combined TCR beta sequencing with CyTOF.

General conclusions and limits of the study: Patients starting nivolumab less than 1 year after ASCT had lower diversity and were excluded from later analyses to avoid confounding by immune reconstitution. Baseline TCR diversity was reported as lower in newly diagnosed patients than in healthy donors, and lower still in relapsed/refractory patients. Among trial patients, those achieving complete response had baseline diversity similar to that of newly diagnosed patients, while diversity was significantly lower in partial responders and progressors. A significant rise by C4D1 was seen in CD4+ but not CD8+ TCR diversity (p=0.0027 vs p=0.16), with the rise being most apparent in complete responders (p=0.02). The study was limited to a single clinical trial cohort, and causes of repertoire differences, possibly disease activity or prior therapy, remained undefined.

Reading the label with the study, this specimen's time point is: cycle 4 day 1 (C4D1), after five to seven weeks of nivolumab. All trial patients had relapsed after autologous stem cell transplantation, with cohorts A, B and C differing in prior brentuximab vedotin exposure. The trial cohort was composed of 55 to 65 patients with relapsed/refractory classical Hodgkin lymphoma, for whom complete response, partial response or progressive disease was recorded as best overall response. Trial patients were treated with single-agent nivolumab in the multi-cohort phase II CheckMate 205 trial. Best overall response was determined by an independent review committee according to the 2007 International Working Group response criteria. Trial PBMCs were collected immediately before nivolumab initiation (C1D1) and during therapy at cycle 2 day 1 and cycle 4 day 1. Peripheral blood was collected in 8 mL Vacutainer Cell Preparation Tubes, from which PBMCs were isolated by centrifugation and then cryopreserved.

The germline V gene yields SGHTA for CDR1 and FQGNSA for CDR2. The CDR3 runs 16 residues from the cysteine to the phenylalanine. The sequence is cut down to CDR3 DNA, 48 bases in frame from base 1. Trimming leaves V shorter by 2 bases and J shorter by 6 bases, with the junction holding 9 bases beyond the gene matches. The sample was peripheral blood mononuclear cells (PBMCs), taken before the fourth cycle of nivolumab. The chain links TRBV7-2 with TRBJ2-3, and 9 junction bases match TRBD1. The receptor was derived from a human donor with classical Hodgkin lymphoma. The CDR3 protein: CASSLTGGRGMDTQYF. The DNA sequence is as follows: TGTGCCAGCAGCTTAACAGGGGGCCGTGGTATGGATACGCAGTATTTT.